This T cell receptor (beta chain) was obtained from a study of blood T cell repertoires in COVID-19. Profiling relied on immunoSEQ multiplex PCR, and the TCRdb table lists in-frame clones only, not all of them. The sample lists roughly 280,000 clones, 85% to 90% occurring once. This clone came up a few times. The CDR3 totals 16 residues. V was clipped by 3 bases and J by 4 bases; unmatched bases: 7. Germline CDR1 and CDR2: KGHDR and SFDVKD. The specimen was PBMCs or T cells enriched from blood (not recorded which). This chain uses TRBV24-1 with TRBJ2-2; 7 nucleotides agree with TRBD2. The clonotype was recovered from a woman in her 30s with acute COVID-19. The CDR3 here is CATSDRLLAPTGELFF. For the CDR3, the DNA is TGTGCCACCAGTGATCGCCTACTAGCGCCCACCGGGGAGCTGTTTTTT.